This T cell receptor beta chain was documented in a study of T-cell reconstitution after alpha-beta-depleted transplantation in children. This clonotype has just a few counts. This could be a read error, since a much larger clone is one nucleotide away. Construction of the TCRbeta library involved unique molecular identifiers. MiXCR was run by TCRdb on the PCR reads, yielding one entry per CDR3 protein. The sample shows about 410,000 distinct CDR3 sequences, 20% of them seen only once. V shed 0 bases and J shed 0 bases, with 8 bases lying between them. The germline V gene has CDR1 ENHRY and CDR2 SYGVKD. The CDR3 runs to 16 residues.

The chain joins TRBV10-3 to TRBJ2-2; D perhaps matches TRBD2 (5 bases). Sequenced here: PBMCs from the stem cell graft donor, sampled from the stem cell graft. The TCR was taken from a human donor who donated a stem cell graft to a child with acute myeloid leukemia. In DNA, the CDR3 is TGTGCCATCAGTGAGTCGAACGGGGCGAACACCGGGGAGCTGTTTTTT. It is translated as CAISESNGANTGELFF.